This T cell receptor beta chain is from a study of shared clonotypes between healthy human individuals. Sequencing was performed with immunoSEQ multiplex PCR; in TCRdb, only in-frame clones are kept and a portion is missing. The sample gives around 2.5 million clones, roughly 93% of which show up once; about 0.38% is in the top ten. Germline V gives CDR1 DFQATT, CDR2 SNEGSKA (reference sequence). Deletions cut 8 bases from V and 0 bases from J, with 7 bases between. The CDR3 loop spans 11 amino acids. The sequence was collected from a man aged 18 to 29 in good health. Some clones in this sample may be carry-over from other donors' samples. Input material: naive CD4+ T cells from PBMCs. Documented subset: CD45RA+ positively selected. The V and J genes are TRBV20-1 and TRBJ2-5; D may be TRBD1 (5 bases). The chain's CDR3 is CSSGNQETQYF. The CDR3 bases are TGCAGTTCAGGGAACCAAGAGACCCAGTACTTC.